These 4 T cell receptor beta chains originate from one sample sequenced in a study of blood T cell repertoires in COVID-19. Measured with immunoSEQ multiplex PCR; TCRdb has only the in-frame clones, and not every one. The sample lists around 260,000 clones; 70% to 85% were seen once. Sequencing used peripheral blood. The receptors stem from a human donor with COVID-19, enrolled during active disease. The donor label of this sample is uncertain.

This chain connects TRBV9 to TRBJ2-2; D unclear. The V end lost 5 bases, the J end lost 0 bases, and 8 bases lay between the germline ends. The CDR3 is made up of 14 amino acids. Germline V lookup: CDR1 SGDLS, CDR2 YYNGEE. CDR3 in DNA: TGTGCCAGCAGGGTGGCAGCGAACACCGGGGAGCTGTTTTTT. It encodes CASRVAANTGELFF. The full variable domain, its missing parts supplied by reference TRBV9 and TRBJ2-2, is DSGVTQTPKHLITATGQRVTLRCSPRSGDLSVYWYQQSLDQGLQFLIQYYNGEERAKGNILERFSAQQFPDLHSELNLSSLELGDSALYFCASRVAANTGELFFGEGSRLTVL.

This clone was counted between two and nine times. The V call is TRBV12-3 or TRBV12-4, the J call TRBJ2-7; D is ambiguous. Deletions cut 7 bases from V and 6 bases from J, with 16 bases between. The CDR3 contains 13 residues. CDR3 bases: TGTGCCAGCAAGAGGCTAGGCAGCGCCGAGCAGTACTTC. It specifies CASKRLGSAEQYF.

This clone was observed a few times. This chain links TRBV28 with TRBJ2-7, with 9 nucleotides matching TRBD2. Germline V CDR1 and CDR2: MDHEN, SYDVKM. The CDR3 extends over 18 amino acids. Unmatched junction bases numbered 20, after V lost 6 bases and J lost 5 bases. The CDR3 region is CASSGSEGLGTSLNEQYF. The CDR3 DNA reads as TGTGCCAGCAGCGGATCAGAAGGCTTAGGGACTAGCCTCAACGAGCAGTACTTC.

CDR3 in DNA: TGTGCCAGCTCACCACGTGCGGGGCTGGATGGGGGCGAGCAGTACTTC. This translates into CASSPRAGLDGGEQYF. This chain connects TRBV18 to TRBJ2-7; D is possibly TRBD2 (6 bases). The V end was cut by 1 base, the J end by 6 bases, with 19 bases between. The CDR3 is 16 residues long. Looked up from germline, CDR1 is KGHSH and CDR2 is LQKENI.